Listed below are T cell receptor beta chains from one sample, sequenced in a study of beta chain features in type 1 diabetes. The table came from immunoSEQ multiplex PCR; TCRdb's copy has only in-frame clones and leaves some out. The repertoire holds some 160,000 clones, with about 8.1% as singletons. The sample was central memory CD4+ T cells from blood. These receptors originate from a woman aged 18-29 years with type 1 diabetes. Each CDR3 is given with its conserved first and last residue. Each record gives: V gene, CDR3 protein.

>TRBV5-1
CASSPTGQGGTEAFF
>TRBV12-1
CASSRPRIGLAGGAEQFF
>TRBV5-1
CASSQAAGANTGELFF
>TRBV7-9
CASSLEGGSTEAFF
>TRBV7-9
CASSLGLAVNEQYF
>TRBV27
CASSFRLAGGNEQFF
>TRBV7-7
CASSLVSGSNEQFF
>TRBV7-9
CASSLAEDGEQYF
>TRBV7-9
CASSFSTVLQETQYF
>TRBV23-1
CASSQDHPSRGEQFF
>TRBV25-1
CASSPRDRGDTEAFF
>TRBV11-2
CASRIGGNEQFF
>TRBV18
CASSPTLGPNEQFF
>TRBV18
CASSPADSFYTDTQYF
>TRBV29-1
CSVERQGAGEQYF
>TRBV19
CASSMKGQGGSPLHF
>TRBV9
CASSVGGNRGQAQHF
>TRBV7-6
CASSQDGGMRNSPLHF
>TRBV28
CASSSGSYGYTF
>TRBV27
CASSIAGGYNEQFF
>TRBV9
CASSVTGASSYEQYF
>TRBV19
CASSMTGNTEAFF
>TRBV29-1
CSVGTALQETQYF
>TRBV5-8
CASSPDAGAVYEQYF
>TRBV18
CASSEGLASETQYF
>TRBV5-1
CASSLAFNTGELFF
>TRBV4-3
CASSQYGGERPNEKLFF
>TRBV11-1
CASSQGVESGARETQYF
>TRBV7-9
CASSSSGSVNEQFF
>TRBV7-6
CASSPQVYNEQFF
>TRBV29-1
CSVERGAEQYF
>TRBV19
CASSIQQSRGDTQYF
>TRBV5-6
CASSLQTNGGTDTQYF
>TRBV27
CASSPQGYNEQFF
>TRBV28
CASTLGAAGDSEQYF
>TRBV21-1
CASTLGGGYTF
>TRBV7-2
CASSLWSSGGRGTQYF
>TRBV6-1
CASSEGSGGSNLDTQYF
>TRBV5-4
CASSLRASALYQETQYF
>TRBV7-9
CASSLRLAGANEQFF
>TRBV25-1
CASLSVELNTIYF
>TRBV5-1
CASSTGTGLEEQYF
>TRBV27
CASGRGPLPLYGYTF
>TRBV7-2
CASSFTTGPAERGYTF
>TRBV28
CASSPRLTSGYEQYF
>TRBV18
CASSPTSGGGYEQYF
>TRBV27
CASSQNQETQYF
>TRBV7-3
CASSPRTSETGELFF
>TRBV5-5
CASSQAPGQRDSGANVLTF
>TRBV6-6
CASSPPRGEQFF